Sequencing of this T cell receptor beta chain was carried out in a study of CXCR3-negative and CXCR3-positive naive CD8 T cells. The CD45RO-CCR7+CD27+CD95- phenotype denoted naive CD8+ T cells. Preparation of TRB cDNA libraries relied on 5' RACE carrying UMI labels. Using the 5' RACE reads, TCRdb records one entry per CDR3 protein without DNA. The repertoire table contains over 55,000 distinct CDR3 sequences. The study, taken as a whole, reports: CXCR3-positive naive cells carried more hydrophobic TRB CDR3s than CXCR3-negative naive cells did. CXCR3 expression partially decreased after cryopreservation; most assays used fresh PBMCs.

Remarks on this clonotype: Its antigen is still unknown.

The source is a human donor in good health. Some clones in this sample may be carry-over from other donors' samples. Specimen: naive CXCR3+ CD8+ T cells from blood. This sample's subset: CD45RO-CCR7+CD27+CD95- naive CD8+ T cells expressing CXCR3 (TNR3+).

CDR3 residues: CASSSRTEGGYGYTF. This chain joins TRBV7-9 and TRBJ1-2; TCRdb's D call of TRBD1 is untestable without DNA. The germline V gene encodes CDR1 SEHNR and CDR2 FQNEAQ (reference sequence). This CDR3 comprises 15 residues.